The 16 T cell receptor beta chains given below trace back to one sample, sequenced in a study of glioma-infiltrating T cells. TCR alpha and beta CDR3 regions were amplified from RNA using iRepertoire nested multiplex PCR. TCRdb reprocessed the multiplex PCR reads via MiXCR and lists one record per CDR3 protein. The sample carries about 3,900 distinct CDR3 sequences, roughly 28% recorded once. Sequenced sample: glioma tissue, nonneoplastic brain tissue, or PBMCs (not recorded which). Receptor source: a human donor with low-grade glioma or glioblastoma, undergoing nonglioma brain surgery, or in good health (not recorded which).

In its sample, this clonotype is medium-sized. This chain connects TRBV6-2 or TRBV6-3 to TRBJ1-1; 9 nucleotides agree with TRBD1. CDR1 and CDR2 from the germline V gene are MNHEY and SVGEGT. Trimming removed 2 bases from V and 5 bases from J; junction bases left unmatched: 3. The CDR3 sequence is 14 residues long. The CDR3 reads CASSYHRGQTEAFF. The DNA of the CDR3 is TGTGCCAGCAGTTACCACAGGGGGCAGACTGAAGCTTTCTTT.

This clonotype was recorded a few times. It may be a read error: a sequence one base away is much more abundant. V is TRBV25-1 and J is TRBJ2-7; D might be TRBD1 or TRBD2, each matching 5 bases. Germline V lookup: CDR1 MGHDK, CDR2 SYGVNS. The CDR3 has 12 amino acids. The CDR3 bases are TGTGCCAGCGGGGACCCTTCCTACGAGCAGTGCTTC. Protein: CASGDPSYEQCF.

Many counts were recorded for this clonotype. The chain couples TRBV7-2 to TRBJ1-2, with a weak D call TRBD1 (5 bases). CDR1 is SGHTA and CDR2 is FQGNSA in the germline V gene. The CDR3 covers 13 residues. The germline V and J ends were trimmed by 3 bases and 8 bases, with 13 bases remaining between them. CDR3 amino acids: CASSFGTAGGYTF. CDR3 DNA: TGTGCCAGCAGCTTTGGGACGGCGGGGGGCTACACCTTC.

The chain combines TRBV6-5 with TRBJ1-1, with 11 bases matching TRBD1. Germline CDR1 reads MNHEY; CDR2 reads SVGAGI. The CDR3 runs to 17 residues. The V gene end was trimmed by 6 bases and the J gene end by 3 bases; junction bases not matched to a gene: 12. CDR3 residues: CASSSGGDRGRDTEAFF. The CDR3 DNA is TGTGCCAGCAGCTCTGGAGGGGACAGGGGGAGGGACACTGAAGCTTTCTTT.

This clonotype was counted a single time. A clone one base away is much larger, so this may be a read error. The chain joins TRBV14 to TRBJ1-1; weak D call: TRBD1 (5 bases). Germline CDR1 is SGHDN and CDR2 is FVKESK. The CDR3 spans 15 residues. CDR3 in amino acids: CASSEGGALGTGAFF. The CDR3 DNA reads TGTGCCAGCAGCGAGGGAGGGGCGCTGGGGACTGGAGCTTTCTTT.

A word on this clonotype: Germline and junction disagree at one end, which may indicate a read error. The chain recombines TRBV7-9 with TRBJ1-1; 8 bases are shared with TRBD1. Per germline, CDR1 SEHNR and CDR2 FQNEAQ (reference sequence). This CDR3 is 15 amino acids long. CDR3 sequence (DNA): TGTGCCAGCACTCAGACGGACAGGGTGAACACTGAAGCTTCCTTT. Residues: CASTQTDRVNTEASF.

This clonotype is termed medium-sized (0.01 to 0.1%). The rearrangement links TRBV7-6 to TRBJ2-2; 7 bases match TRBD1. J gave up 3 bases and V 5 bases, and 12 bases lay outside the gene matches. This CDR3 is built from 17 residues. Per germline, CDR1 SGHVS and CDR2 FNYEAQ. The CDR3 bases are TGTGCCAGCAGCCCCATCCCGGGACAGCCCTACACCGGGGAGCTGTTTTTT. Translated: CASSPIPGQPYTGELFF. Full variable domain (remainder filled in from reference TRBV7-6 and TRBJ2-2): GAGVSQSPRYKVTKRGQDVALRCDPISGHVSLYWYRQALGQGPEFLTYFNYEAQQDKSGLPNDRFSAERPEGSISTLTIQRTEQRDSAMYRCASSPIPGQPYTGELFFGEGSRLTVL.

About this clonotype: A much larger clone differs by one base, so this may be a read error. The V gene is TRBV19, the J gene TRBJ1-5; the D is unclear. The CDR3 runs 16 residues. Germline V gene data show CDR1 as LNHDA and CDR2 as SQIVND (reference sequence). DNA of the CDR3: TGTGCCAGTAGTGACACCCCAGGACTGAACAATCAGCCCCGGCATTTT. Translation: CASSDTPGLNNQPRHF.

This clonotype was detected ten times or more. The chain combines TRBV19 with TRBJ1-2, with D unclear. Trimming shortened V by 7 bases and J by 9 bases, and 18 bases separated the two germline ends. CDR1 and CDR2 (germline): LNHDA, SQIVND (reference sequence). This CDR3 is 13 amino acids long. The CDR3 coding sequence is TGTGCCAGTACCCATTCGGGTATTAATAGCTACACCTTC. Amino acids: CASTHSGINSYTF.

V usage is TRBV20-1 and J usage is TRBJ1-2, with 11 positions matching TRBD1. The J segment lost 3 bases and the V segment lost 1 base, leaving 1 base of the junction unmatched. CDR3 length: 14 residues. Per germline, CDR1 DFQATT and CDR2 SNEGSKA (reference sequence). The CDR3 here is CSARGGQGDYGYTF. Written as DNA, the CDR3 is TGCAGTGCTAGAGGGGGACAGGGGGACTATGGCTACACCTTC.

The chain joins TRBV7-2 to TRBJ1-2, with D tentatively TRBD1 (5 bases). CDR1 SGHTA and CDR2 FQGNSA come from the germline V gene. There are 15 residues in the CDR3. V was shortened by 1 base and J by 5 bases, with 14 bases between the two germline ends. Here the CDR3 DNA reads TGTGCCAGCAGCTTAGTTGCCAGGGATCGGTATGGCTACACCTTC. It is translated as CASSLVARDRYGYTF.

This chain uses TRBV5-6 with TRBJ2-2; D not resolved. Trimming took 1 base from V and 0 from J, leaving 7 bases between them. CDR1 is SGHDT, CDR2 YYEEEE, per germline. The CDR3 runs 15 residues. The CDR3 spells CASSLISANTGELFF. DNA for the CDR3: TGTGCCAGCAGCTTGATAAGTGCGAACACCGGGGAGCTGTTTTTT.

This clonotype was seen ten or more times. In DNA, the CDR3 is TGTGCCAGCAGCCAGGATCCCGGGACAGGCCGTTACGAGCAGTACTTC. It translates to CASSQDPGTGRYEQYF. This chain uses TRBV4-2 with TRBJ2-7; TRBD1 matches at 8 bases. CDR3 size: 16 residues. V was pared by 3 bases and J by 4 bases, with 11 bases of the junction left unmatched. From germline, CDR1 is LGHNA and CDR2 YNFKEQ.

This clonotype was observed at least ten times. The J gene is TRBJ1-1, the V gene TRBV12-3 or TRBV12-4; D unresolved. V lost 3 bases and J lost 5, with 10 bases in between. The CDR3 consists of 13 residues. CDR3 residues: CASSFEGRTEAFF. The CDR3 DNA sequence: TGTGCCAGCAGTTTCGAGGGAAGAACTGAAGCTTTCTTT.

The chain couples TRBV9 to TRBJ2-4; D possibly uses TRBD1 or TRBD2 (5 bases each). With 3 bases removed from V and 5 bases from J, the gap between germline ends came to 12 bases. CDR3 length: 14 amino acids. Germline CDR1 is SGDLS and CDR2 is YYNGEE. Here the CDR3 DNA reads TGTGCCAGCAGCGCAGGGACGGCTGAAAACATTCAGTACTTC. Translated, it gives CASSAGTAENIQYF.

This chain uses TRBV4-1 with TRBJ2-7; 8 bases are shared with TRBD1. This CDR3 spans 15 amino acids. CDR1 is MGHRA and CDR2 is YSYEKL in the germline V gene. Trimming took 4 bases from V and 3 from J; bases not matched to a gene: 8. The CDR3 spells CASSPNQGASYEQYF. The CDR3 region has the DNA TGCGCCAGCAGCCCAAATCAGGGGGCGAGCTACGAGCAGTACTTC.